The source of this TCR beta chain is a study of blood T cells in healthy people across ages. PCR was performed a second time for about 6 to 12 cycles using a sample-barcoded 5' primer and a J-beta primer mix. TCRdb recomputed calls from the 5' RACE reads with MiXCR, one row per CDR3 protein. The data hold 500,000 to 650,000 distinct CDR3 sequences, with roughly a quarter observed a single time. Germline CDR1 MNHNY, CDR2 SVGAGI (reference sequence). V lost 1 base and J lost 3, with 12 bases in between. The CDR3 loop spans 15 amino acids. These sequences were also reported in another study, on T cells of mothers and their children. Turning to that study: The authors detected no persistent microchimeric T cell clones.

The J gene is TRBJ2-5, the V gene TRBV6-6; D is undetermined. This receptor was taken from a boy between 2 and 10 years old in good health. The sequencing input was blood. CDR3 residues: CASSYLVAKEETQYF. The CDR3 DNA sequence: TGTGCCAGCAGTTACTTAGTGGCAAAGGAAGAGACCCAGTACTTC.